This T cell receptor beta chain came from a study of shared clonotypes between healthy human individuals. Between the trimmed V and J ends, which lost 3 bases and 0 bases, there was a span of 11 bases. Germline CDR1 GTSNPN, CDR2 SVGIG (reference sequence). CDR3 length equals 14 residues. Several immunoSEQ 96-well plates shared each subset's DNA, each plate a replicate. Profiling relied on immunoSEQ multiplex PCR, and the TCRdb table lists in-frame clones only, not all of them. The table has 1,400,000 or so clones, about 98.5% seen once. Sequenced material: naive CD4+ T cells sorted from blood. The sample's subset: CD45RA+ positively selected. The TCR comes from a man aged 25-45 years in good health. The chain is built from TRBV30 and TRBJ1-1; the D is unclear. The CDR3 spells CAWRGSAMNTEAFF. For the CDR3, the DNA is TGTGCCTGGAGAGGTTCAGCTATGAACACTGAAGCTTTCTTT. The whole variable domain, filled in from reference TRBV30 and TRBJ1-1, reads SQTIHQWPATLVQPVGSPLSLECTVEGTSNPNLYWYRQAAGRGLQLLFYSVGIGQISSEVPQNLSASRPQDRQFILSSKKLLLSDSGFYLCAWRGSAMNTEAFFGQGTRLTVV.